Ten or more counts support the clone carrying this TCR beta chain. Its antigen is not known. There are 18 residues in the CDR3. Germline V gives CDR1 LGHDT, CDR2 YNNKEL (reference sequence). Trimming removed 1 base from V and 6 bases from J; junction bases left unmatched: 10. This record comes from a study of T-cell reconstitution after alpha-beta-depleted transplantation in children. Unique molecular identifiers were built into the TCRbeta library. TCRdb fed the PCR reads into MiXCR, producing one record per CDR3 protein. The sample has 700,000 to 850,000 distinct CDR3 sequences; around 15% are singletons. General study results and limits: For some patients, TCRbeta diversity was high at day 60 because of recipient T cells and thymic progenitors that survived. Several hundred rapidly expanded clones from non-depleted graft cells reportedly supplied alpha-beta T cells about two months post-transplant. Newly generated T cells supplied most T-cell counts and diversity one year post-transplant.

The clonotype was recovered from a male patient aged 5 to 17 who had a stem cell transplant for acute lymphoblastic leukemia, so the T cells may come from the graft donor. Here the sequenced sample was PBMCs, mostly from graft donor cells, taken 360 days after TCRalphabeta/CD19-depleted stem cell transplant. The chain carries TRBV3-1 and TRBJ2-2; 11 nucleotides line up with TRBD2. The CDR3 nucleotides are TGTGCCAGCAGCCAAGTGGAGACTAGCGGGATCCTCGCCGGGGAGCTGTTTTTT. Its translation is CASSQVETSGILAGELFF.